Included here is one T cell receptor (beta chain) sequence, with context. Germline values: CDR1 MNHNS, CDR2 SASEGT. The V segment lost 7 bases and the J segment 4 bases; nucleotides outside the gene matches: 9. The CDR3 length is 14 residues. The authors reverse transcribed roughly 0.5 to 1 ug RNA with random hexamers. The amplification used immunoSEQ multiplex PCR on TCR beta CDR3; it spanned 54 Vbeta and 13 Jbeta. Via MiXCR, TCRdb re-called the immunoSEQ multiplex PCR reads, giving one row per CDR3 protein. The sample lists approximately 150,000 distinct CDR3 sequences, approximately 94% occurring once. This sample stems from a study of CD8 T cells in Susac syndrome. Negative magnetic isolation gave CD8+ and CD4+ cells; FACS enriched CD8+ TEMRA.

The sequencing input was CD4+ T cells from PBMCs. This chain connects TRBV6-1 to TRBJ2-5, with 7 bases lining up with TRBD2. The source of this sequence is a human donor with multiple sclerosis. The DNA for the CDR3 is TGTGCCAGCACCGGGACTATCACCCTAGAGACCCAGTACTTC. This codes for CASTGTITLETQYF.